The source of this TCR beta chain is a study of blood T cell repertoires in COVID-19. Sequenced by immunoSEQ multiplex PCR; TCRdb stores in-frame clones only, minus some. Of about 360,000 clones in the sample, 75% to 90% are singletons; the top ten hold 7% to 7.5%. The CDR3 sequence is 14 residues long. V lost 7 bases to trimming and J lost 3 bases, with 16 bases between them. Germline V gene data show CDR1 as SGHNT and CDR2 as YENEEA. The clonotype was recovered from an older woman with COVID-19, enrolled during active disease. This chain uses TRBV11-3 with TRBJ2-7, with D tentatively TRBD1 (8 bases). The sequencing sample was made of peripheral blood. The CDR3: CASTQTGEGYEQYF. DNA of the CDR3: TGTGCCAGCACCCAGACAGGGGAGGGCTACGAGCAGTACTTC.